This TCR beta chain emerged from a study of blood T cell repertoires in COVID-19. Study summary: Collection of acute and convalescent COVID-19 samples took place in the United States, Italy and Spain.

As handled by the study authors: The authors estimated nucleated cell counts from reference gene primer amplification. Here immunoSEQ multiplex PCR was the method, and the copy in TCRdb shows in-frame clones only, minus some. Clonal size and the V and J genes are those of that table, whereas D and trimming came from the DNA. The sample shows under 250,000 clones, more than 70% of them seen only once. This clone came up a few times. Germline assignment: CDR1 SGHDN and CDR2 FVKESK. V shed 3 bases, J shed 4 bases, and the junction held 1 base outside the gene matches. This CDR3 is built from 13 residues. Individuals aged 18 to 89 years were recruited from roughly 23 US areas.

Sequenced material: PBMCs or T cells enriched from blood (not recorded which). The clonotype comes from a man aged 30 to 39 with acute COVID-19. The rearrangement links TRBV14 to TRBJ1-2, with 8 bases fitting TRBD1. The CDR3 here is CASSQTGVYGYTF. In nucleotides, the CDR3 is TGTGCCAGCAGCCAGACAGGGGTCTATGGCTACACCTTC.